This TCR beta chain was recovered during a study of blood T cell repertoires in COVID-19. Source study methods: Reference gene primer amplification gave estimated nucleated cell counts. The table came from immunoSEQ multiplex PCR; TCRdb's copy has only in-frame clones and leaves some out. The V and J calls and clone size are taken from that table; D and trimming were inferred from the DNA. The sample lists under 500,000 clones, nearly 90% seen once, with approximately 2% in the top ten. CDR1 and CDR2 (germline): SGHTA, FQGTGA. The CDR3 runs to 13 residues. V was trimmed by 2 bases and J by 7 bases, leaving 9 bases between them. Participants reported their clinical history, and cohort assignment relied on those reports.

The rearrangement links TRBV7-3 to TRBJ2-4; perhaps TRBD2 as D (6 bases). The specimen sequenced was PBMCs or T cells enriched from blood (not recorded which). This receptor was taken from a woman between 18 and 29 years old with acute COVID-19. The CDR3 protein is CASSLGLNNIQYF. As DNA, the CDR3 is TGTGCCAGCAGCTTAGGACTAAATAACATTCAGTACTTC. Filled out from reference TRBV7-3 and TRBJ2-4, the complete variable domain reads GAGVSQTPSNKVTEKGKYVELRCDPISGHTALYWYRQSLGQGPEFLIYFQGTGAADDSGLPNDRFFAVRPEGSVSTLKIQRTERGDSAVYLCASSLGLNNIQYFGAGTRLSVL.